The text below deals with one T cell receptor (beta chain). Its recognized antigen is unknown. No per-base quality is available; no much larger clone lies one base away. Receptors were amplified or captured by RT-PCR. This sample was sequenced with an Illumina HiSeq 2500. Starting from the raw public reads, TCRdb applied fastp trimming at Q25, assembled clones with MiXCR and retained in-frame beta chains. Every distinct CDR3 protein forms one entry, paired with its most common genes and DNA. Present in this sample are about 540,000 distinct CDR3 sequences, about 14% of which were seen just once. Of the sample, 11% is held by the ten largest clones. In the germline V gene, CDR1 corresponds to SGHRS and CDR2 to YFSETQ. V sheds 1 base and J sheds 11 bases, leaving 9 bases between their ends. From the cysteine through the phenylalanine, the CDR3 covers 11 amino acids. Only the CDR3 portion is preserved as DNA: 33 bases, with reading frame beginning at the first base.

The sample is drawn from a study of response to subunit inactivated influenza vaccine (dated by TCRdb to 2016 to 2019). Study-wide context: Deep quantitative profiling of the T cell receptor repertoire was used in the study to follow responses to a trivalent subunit inactivated influenza vaccine.

What the research found in general, with its limitations: The authors proposed that each seasonal influenza vaccination may bring in only a limited number of new T cells.

The rearranged chain carries TRBV5-1 and TRBJ1-1; the D gene is possibly TRBD1, with 5 bases matching. This TCR derives from a man aged 45-65 years who received an inactivated influenza vaccine. Donor details come from another sample of the same person, matched by shared clones. The source material was PBMCs from blood, sampled 12 days after vaccination. Here is the DNA: TGCGCCAGCAGCTTGCAGGGAGTTGCTTTCTTT. Protein translation: CASSLQGVAFF. The CDR3 plus the reference TRBV5-1 and TRBJ1-1 genes for the other parts give the full variable domain: KAGVTQTPRYLIKTRGQQVTLSCSPISGHRSVSWYQQTPGQGLQFLFEYFSETQRNKGNFPGRFSGRQFSNSRSEMNVSTLELGDSALYLCASSLQGVAFFGQGTRLTVV.